This TCR beta chain is from a study of T cell responses to AZD1222 COVID-19 vaccine (dated by TCRdb to 2020 to 2023). For context, the study as a whole: AZD1222 recipients whose second dose came at about 4 weeks and those whose second dose came at about 12 weeks were combined into one group, since spike-specific TCR depth and breadth did not differ between the two schedules. TCR sequencing covered roughly 230 trial participants: 200 to 210 given two doses of AZD1222 and 26 given two doses of MenACWY control vaccine. Trial participants were enrolled by age into subgroups of 18-55, 56-69 and 70-plus years, and around 150, 29 and 61 TCR-sequenced participants, respectively, were included in these subgroups.

Sample time point, as interpreted from the label and publication: baseline before first vaccination. Vaccinee samples came from UK trials COV001 and COV002, including a single-blind randomized controlled phase 2/3 trial of AZD1222 (ChAdOx1 nCoV-19) in healthy adults. For TCRbeta chain sequencing, PBMC samples were collected from trial participants at day 0 and at day 28 after the second dose. Between the V and J ends, shortened by 0 bases and 5 bases respectively, the junction contains 13 bases. Counted from cysteine to phenylalanine, this CDR3 has 15 amino acids. Kept here is only the CDR3 DNA, which spans 45 bases and is read in frame from base 1. CDR1 and CDR2 are drawn from the germline V gene: KGHSH, LQKENI. The CDR3 regions of human TCRbeta chains were analyzed by immunosequencing. Concerning the study's data processing: TCRs in the repertoires were matched against a reference library of SARS-CoV-2-specific TCRs that had been generated with the MIRA antigen-specificity platform. Breadth was defined as the fraction of unique TCRs that were SARS-CoV-2-associated. Depth was defined as the fraction of total T cells that were SARS-CoV-2-associated. Using the MIRA data, each spike-specific TCR was mapped to the spike region that the TCR reacts to and placed in a CD4 or CD8 class. Log10-transformed breadth and depth values were compared by one-way ANOVA with Sidak's multiple comparisons tests. The table comes from immuneACCESS by way of TCRdb, which keeps in-frame sequences with V and J called. Part of the clones is missing from these tables; in studies checked, under half for an unresolved V gene and the rest for unknown reasons. D and trimming come from the DNA, and the V and J calls and clone size come from that table. This sample gives 150,000 to 180,000 clones in total; more than 90% of them show up just once. The ten largest account for around 18% of the sample.

Regarding this clone: Its antigen is not yet known. No much larger clone is present one base from it, and per-base qualities are unavailable.

Summary of the overall study and its limitations: No day 14 peak-response samples were available, so repertoires were characterized only after the peak T cell response. Conclusions about previously exposed vaccinees are limited, since just six AZD1222 recipients were seropositive for SARS-CoV-2 at baseline. Most participants were white British and females outnumbered males, and the authors suggested that clonal diversity may have been underestimated. The 56-69-year group was small, and its depth increase did not reach significance, likely because of low power. Spike-specific TCR breadth and depth rose significantly after two AZD1222 doses compared with day 0 and with MenACWY recipients. Nearly half of unique spike-specific TCRs reportedly recognized epitopes outside regions mutated in the B.1.351 and B.1.1.7 variants. The whole spike protein was spanned by vaccine-associated CD4 TCRs, and dominant responses were seen in regions 160-218 and 743-854.

Recombination linked TRBV18 to TRBJ2-5, with TRBD1 tentatively as D gene (6 bases match). The sample was peripheral blood, taken on day 0 of AZD1222 vaccination. The sequence came from an adult in good health. The DNA sequence is TGTGCCAGCTCACCACCGCAGGGGCTTTGGGAGACCCAGTACTTC. The translation is CASSPPQGLWETQYF.